A single sample gave rise to the 18 T cell receptor beta chains below, sequenced in a study of cytomegalovirus exposure and HLA in healthy donors. Researchers ran the PCR with 60 Vbeta and 13 Jbeta primers. Generated by immunoSEQ multiplex PCR, the TCRdb table keeps only in-frame clones and is missing some. The sample records more than 150,000 clones, about four fifths being singletons. The sequenced sample was PBMCs. The receptor set was obtained from a woman in her 30s in good health and CMV-seropositive.

The rearrangement uses TRBV19 and TRBJ1-5, with TRBD1 identical over 9 bases. This CDR3 is built from 19 residues. J gave up 4 bases and V 3 bases, and 16 bases lay outside the gene matches. The germline CDR1 and CDR2 sequences are LNHDA and SQIVND (reference sequence). The CDR3 reads CASSIVGAGQGQQNQPQHF. Written as DNA, the CDR3 is TGTGCCAGTAGTATTGTAGGGGCGGGACAGGGACAGCAGAATCAGCCCCAGCATTTT.

This clone was seen only a few times. The chain uses TRBV6-6 and TRBJ2-6; the match to TRBD1 covers 10 bases. Germline loops: CDR1 MNHNY, CDR2 SVGAGI (reference sequence). The CDR3 covers 16 residues. V was clipped by 8 bases and J by 1 base; unmatched bases: 5. The CDR3 DNA sequence: TGTGCCAGCGGGCGACAGGGGGCGTCTGGGGCCAACGTCCTGACTTTC. Its protein product is CASGRQGASGANVLTF.

V usage is TRBV9 and J usage is TRBJ1-1; no reliable D call. V was pared by 6 bases and J by 6 bases, with 18 bases between. CDR1 SGDLS and CDR2 YYNGEE come from the germline V gene. The CDR3 consists of 14 residues. CDR3 nucleotide sequence: TGTGCCAGCAACTCACGGGAGGGCTCCGCTGAAGCTTTCTTT. Protein sequence: CASNSREGSAEAFF.

The table lists this clone with a few counts. The J gene is TRBJ2-5, the V gene TRBV25-1; D is unclear. Trimming took off 4 bases at V and 5 bases at J, with 14 bases between the two ends. The CDR3 loop spans 14 amino acids. Per the germline V gene, CDR1 is MGHDK and CDR2 is SYGVNS. CDR3 DNA: TGTGCCAGCAGTGGTTCTTTTGCCCGGGAGACCCAGTACTTC. Translation: CASSGSFARETQYF.

This chain's CDR3 is CASSESIASRADTQYF. The CDR3 DNA is TGCGCCAGCAGTGAGTCGATCGCTAGCCGGGCAGATACGCAGTATTTT. V is TRBV10-1 and J is TRBJ2-3; tentative D call: TRBD2 (5 bases). The CDR3 contains 16 residues. The V end was cut by 0 bases, the J end by 4 bases, with 14 bases between. CDR1 and CDR2 (germline): WNHNN, SYGVQD (reference sequence).

This clone occurred once. The J gene is TRBJ2-5, the V gene TRBV5-4; 13 bases are shared with TRBD2. Trimming at V came to 3 bases and at J to 4 bases, leaving 9 bases not matched to a gene. The germline gives CDR1 SGHNT, CDR2 YYREEE (reference sequence). This CDR3 contains 17 residues. CDR3: CASSSGTSGVLRETQYF. CDR3 nucleotides: TGTGCCAGCAGCTCCGGGACTAGCGGGGTGCTTAGAGAGACCCAGTACTTC.

CDR3 coding DNA: TGTGCCAGCAGACCGAGACAGGGCGACACTGAAGCTTTCTTT. Protein: CASRPRQGDTEAFF. The chain is built from TRBV7-8 and TRBJ1-1, with 7 nucleotides matching TRBD1. CDR3 size: 14 residues. Germline CDR1 SGHVS, CDR2 FQNEAQ. V lost 6 bases and J lost 3; bases outside the gene matches: 7.

The V gene is TRBV27, the J gene TRBJ2-5, with D perhaps matching TRBD2 (5 bases). Trimming took 3 bases from V and 3 from J, leaving 23 bases between them. This CDR3 has 18 amino acids. The germline gives CDR1 MNHEY, CDR2 SMNVEV (reference sequence). The CDR3 DNA follows: TGTGCCAGCAGTTTCGGGCCTAGGAGGACTCCACCCAAAGAGACCCAGTACTTC. Amino acid sequence: CASSFGPRRTPPKETQYF.

V is TRBV6-5 and J is TRBJ1-2; TRBD1 aligns across 8 bases. This CDR3 spans 15 amino acids. V was clipped by 6 bases and J by 5 bases; unmatched bases: 11. Germline lookup yields CDR1 MNHEY and CDR2 SVGAGI. For the CDR3, the DNA is TGTGCCAGCAGCCAAATAGGACAGGGACCGTATGGCTACACCTTC. It yields the protein CASSQIGQGPYGYTF.

The table lists this clone with a count of one. V is TRBV7-8 and J is TRBJ1-6, with D possibly being TRBD1 (5 bases). This CDR3 comprises 17 residues. Per germline, CDR1 SGHVS and CDR2 FQNEAQ. V lost 5 bases and J 7 bases, leaving 21 bases between the germline ends. CDR3 sequence reads: CASSAPVSGVRNSPLHF. The CDR3, as DNA: TGTGCCAGCAGCGCTCCGGTTTCGGGGGTAAGGAATTCACCCCTCCACTTT.

The chain is built from TRBV28 and TRBJ2-1; 9 nucleotides match TRBD2. Germline trimming cut 4 bases from V and 3 bases from J; bases unmatched to any gene: 10. CDR3 size: 17 residues. Germline CDR1 reads MDHEN; CDR2 reads SYDVKM. CDR3 sequence: CASSSEREVPVYNEQFF. CDR3 coding DNA: TGTGCCAGCAGTTCCGAGCGGGAGGTGCCTGTCTACAATGAGCAGTTCTTC.

This clone turned up a few times. This chain links TRBV13 with TRBJ1-1, with D tentatively TRBD1 (5 bases). CDR3 length: 14 amino acids. Germline V gene sequence: CDR1 PRHDT, CDR2 FYEKMQ (reference sequence). Trimming removed 3 bases at V and 6 bases at J, with 14 bases between. The CDR3 loop is CASSFSGGGSEAFF. The CDR3 coding sequence is TGTGCCAGCAGCTTTTCCGGGGGGGGGTCTGAAGCTTTCTTT.

The rearrangement joins TRBV11-2 to TRBJ2-1, with TRBD2 matching 7 bases. CDR3 length: 13 residues. Germline V lookup: CDR1 SGHAT, CDR2 FQNNGV. J lost 12 bases, V lost 5 bases, and 10 bases had no gene match. The DNA of the CDR3 is TGTGCCAGCAGCGCCGCACCGCGGGAGATGCAGTTCTTC. This encodes CASSAAPREMQFF. The complete variable domain, with remaining parts taken from reference TRBV11-2 and TRBJ2-1, reads EAGVAQSPRYKIIEKRQSVAFWCNPISGHATLYWYQQILGQGPKLLIQFQNNGVVDDSQLPKDRFSAERLKGVDSTLKIQPAKLEDSAVYLCASSAAPREMQFFGPGTRLTVL.

The V and J genes are TRBV18 and TRBJ1-1; D is unresolved. This CDR3 contains 12 residues. V was trimmed by 3 bases and J by 6 bases, leaving 8 bases between them. Germline CDR1 is KGHSH and CDR2 is LQKENI. The chain's CDR3 is CASSPGGPEAFF. The CDR3 DNA follows: TGTGCCAGCTCACCTGGAGGTCCTGAAGCTTTCTTT.

This chain connects TRBV12-5 to TRBJ1-1; D is ambiguous. V was pared by 8 bases and J by 8 bases, with 12 bases between. There are 11 residues in the CDR3. Germline loops: CDR1 LGHNT, CDR2 FRNRAP. Written as DNA, the CDR3 is TGTGCTAGTTCCGGGGTCGCCGAAGCTTTCTTT. Its protein product is CASSGVAEAFF.

V is TRBV6-5 and J is TRBJ1-5, with 7 bases that match TRBD1. Germline CDR1 MNHEY, CDR2 SVGAGI. J was trimmed by 4 bases and V by 6 bases; bases with no gene match: 6. The CDR3 has 14 residues. Written as DNA, the CDR3 is TGTGCCAGCAGCCGCGGGACAGATAATCAGCCCCAGCATTTT. Amino acid sequence: CASSRGTDNQPQHF.

The rearrangement links TRBV4-2 to TRBJ2-3; 8 bases map to TRBD2. This CDR3 is 18 amino acids long. The ends lost 1 base at V and 5 bases at J; junction bases unmatched: 14. Germline CDR1 LGHNA, CDR2 YNFKEQ. The DNA of the CDR3 is TGTGCCAGCAGCCAAGTAACGAGGGGACTAGGTCGACAAGATACGCAGTATTTT. Translating gives CASSQVTRGLGRQDTQYF.

This clone came up a few times. The V call is TRBV10-2, the J call TRBJ1-1, with 11 nucleotides matching TRBD1. V lost 4 bases and J lost 1; bases outside the gene matches: 8. Germline assignment: CDR1 WSHSY and CDR2 SAAADI. The CDR3 spans 17 residues. CDR3 bases: TGCGCCAGCAGTGCGAGGACAGGGGGCGCAGGGAACACTGAAGCTTTCTTT. Residues: CASSARTGGAGNTEAFF.